This TCR beta chain was identified in a study of T-cell reconstitution after alpha-beta-depleted transplantation in children. Findings and caveats of the study: Reports say that about two months after transplant, the alpha-beta T cells came out of several hundred graft clones that had expanded. Surviving thymic progenitors and recipient T cells were the source of high TCRbeta diversity at day 60 in some patients. Most T-cell counts and diversity one year after the transplant came from T cells that were newly produced.

Construction of the TCRbeta library involved unique molecular identifiers. Via MiXCR, TCRdb re-called the PCR reads, giving one row per CDR3 protein. This table holds 250,000 to 400,000 distinct CDR3 sequences, around 25% found once. A note on this clonotype: The antigen is undetermined.

Germline CDR1 is MNHEY and CDR2 is SVGAGI. This CDR3 spans 13 amino acids. The V end was cut by 0 bases, the J end by 3 bases, with 5 bases between. Sequencing was performed on PBMCs, mostly from graft donor cells, taken 180 days after TCRalphabeta/CD19-depleted stem cell transplant. V is TRBV6-5 and J is TRBJ1-2; D remains unclear. The TCR originated in a male patient aged 10 to 17 who had a stem cell transplant for acute lymphoblastic leukemia, so the T cells may come from the graft donor. The CDR3 sequence: CASSYSPDYGYTF. The CDR3 nucleotides read TGTGCCAGCAGTTACTCTCCAGACTATGGCTACACCTTC.